This TCR beta chain was captured by sequencing in a study of blood T cell repertoires in COVID-19. The CDR3 has 14 residues. Deletions cut 0 bases from V and 7 bases from J, with 12 bases between. Germline assignment: CDR1 MGHRA and CDR2 YSYEKL. Sequencing used immunoSEQ multiplex PCR; TCRdb keeps in-frame clones, though not all of them. The sample shows a few hundred thousand clones, about 80% of them seen only once. This TCR was recovered from a man aged 25-45 years who had recovered from COVID-19. V is TRBV4-1 and J is TRBJ1-1, with D possibly being TRBD1 (6 bases). The sample was peripheral blood. The CDR3 sequence: CASSQDNGQIEAFF. The DNA of the CDR3 is TGCGCCAGCAGCCAAGATAACGGACAGATTGAAGCTTTCTTT.